Below, one TCR beta chain is given with its context. The sample originates from a study of blood T cell repertoires in COVID-19. Looking at the study overall: Researchers got acute and convalescent COVID-19 samples from the United States, Italy and Spain.

The data were produced by immunoSEQ multiplex PCR, yet TCRdb's version contains in-frame clones alone and is incomplete. The sample has fewer than 400,000 clones, more than 75% seen once; the top ten hold about a tenth. Trimming took off 8 bases at V and 4 bases at J, with 23 bases between the two ends. CDR1 and CDR2 from the germline V gene are SNHLY and FYNNEI. The CDR3 length is 16 residues. The clonotype originates from a woman aged 45 to 65 who had recovered from COVID-19. J is TRBJ1-1 and V is TRBV2, with D perhaps matching TRBD1 (6 bases). The sample taken for sequencing was PBMCs or T cells enriched from blood (not recorded which). CDR3: CASGGGAGRRGTEAFF. CDR3 sequence (DNA): TGTGCCAGCGGGGGGGGCGCAGGGAGAAGGGGCACTGAAGCTTTCTTT.